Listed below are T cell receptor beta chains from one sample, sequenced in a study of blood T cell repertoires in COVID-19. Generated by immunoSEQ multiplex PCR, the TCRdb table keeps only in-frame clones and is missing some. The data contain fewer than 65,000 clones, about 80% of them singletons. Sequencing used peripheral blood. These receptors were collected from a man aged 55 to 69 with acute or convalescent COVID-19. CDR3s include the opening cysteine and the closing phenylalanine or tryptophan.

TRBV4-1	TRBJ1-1	CASSHSRDSEAFF
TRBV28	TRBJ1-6	CASSLGQVKYNSPLHF
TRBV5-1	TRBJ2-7	CASSPSMDRETYEQYF
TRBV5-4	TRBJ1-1	CASSLPGQGDSRAFF
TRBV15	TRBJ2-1	CATSRDRGQVNEQFF
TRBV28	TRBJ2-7	CASSSSGGSLVEQYF
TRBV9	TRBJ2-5	CASSVGGGGGQETQYF
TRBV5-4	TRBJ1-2	CASSFTATGEGGYTF
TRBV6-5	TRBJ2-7	CASTARTGGSVQYF
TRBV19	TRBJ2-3	CASSILTSASTDTQYF
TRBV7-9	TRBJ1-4	CASSLQGAREKLFF
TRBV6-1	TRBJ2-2	CASREGGSKKTGELFF
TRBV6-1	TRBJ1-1	CASIKLINTEAFF
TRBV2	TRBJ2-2	CASSLQGANTGELFF
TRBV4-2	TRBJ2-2	CASSGAGSGGSTGELFF
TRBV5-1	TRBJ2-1	CASSLGGQVLYNEQFF
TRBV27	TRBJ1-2	CASRRTAGYGYTF
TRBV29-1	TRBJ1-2	CSVDARGNGYTF
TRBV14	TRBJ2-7	CASSQMTPAYEQYF
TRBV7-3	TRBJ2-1	CASSSRTGGWDEQFF